This is a list of T cell receptor beta chains from one sample in a study of type 1 regulatory T cells. Their antigen targets remain unknown. Each CDR3 protein is one row after TCRdb ran MiXCR on the reads. This sample carries 63,000 or so distinct CDR3 sequences, roughly half of them seen once, and the ten largest clones take about 2.1%. The sample was cultured non-Tr1 T cells, either the whole culture or a sorted T cell fraction (not recorded which). These receptor sequences come from a human donor in good health. Both conserved end residues are part of each CDR3. The D gene is left open where the match is weak. Clone size is not always given. Where it is, it says once, few, many or a class for expanded clones.

size	V	D	J	CDR3	DNA
.	TRBV28	.	TRBJ1-4	CASSRAGVANEKLFF	TGTGCCAGCTCCCGAGCTGGGGTTGCTAATGAAAAACTGTTTTTT
.	TRBV20-1	.	TRBJ2-7	CSARGDGDHYEQYF	TGCAGTGCTAGAGGGGACGGTGACCACTACGAGCAGTACTTC
.	TRBV30	.	TRBJ1-6	CAWSGRARIMGSPLHF	TGTGCCTGGAGTGGCCGGGCTAGAATTATGGGCTCACCCCTCCACTTT
few	TRBV20-1	.	TRBJ2-7	CSARDGVTASYEQYF	TGCAGTGCTAGAGATGGGGTGACTGCCTCCTACGAGCAGTACTTC
.	TRBV7-2	.	TRBJ2-7	CANSLTSPYEQYF	TGTGCCAACAGCTTGACTAGTCCCTACGAGCAGTACTTC
.	TRBV7-8	.	TRBJ1-2	CASSLEQSNYGYTF	TGTGCCAGCAGCTTAGAGCAGAGTAACTATGGCTACACCTTC
few	TRBV4-1	.	TRBJ2-3	CASSQNIGVDTQYF	TGCGCCAGCAGCCAAAACATAGGGGTGGATACGCAGTATTTT
.	TRBV7-3	.	TRBJ2-1	CASSPGPQGSGSYNEQFF	TGTGCCAGCAGCCCGGGACCACAGGGCTCAGGCTCCTACAATGAGCAGTTCTTC
few	TRBV7-3	.	TRBJ1-6	CASSFYNSPLHF	TGTGCCAGCAGCTTCTATAATTCACCCCTCCACTTT
.	TRBV4-2	TRBD2	TRBJ2-3	CASSLRPGGGRDTQYF	TGTGCCAGCAGCCTGCGTCCGGGGGGGGGCCGGGATACGCAGTATTTT
.	TRBV7-2	TRBD1	TRBJ1-2	CASSSTGGAYYGYTF	TGTGCCAGCAGCTCGACAGGGGGCGCCTACTATGGCTACACCTTC
.	TRBV20-1	.	TRBJ2-3	CSARASSGGSTDTQYF	TGCAGTGCTAGAGCATCTTCCGGGGGTTCCACAGATACGCAGTATTTT
once	TRBV6-2/TRBV6-3	.	TRBJ2-1	CASSYLWGEQFF	TGTGCCAGCAGTTATCTGTGGGGTGAGCAGTTCTTC
.	TRBV5-5	TRBD1	TRBJ2-7	CASSLVPGQGNSYEQYF	TGTGCCAGCAGCTTGGTACCGGGACAGGGAAATTCCTACGAGCAGTACTTC
.	TRBV20-1	.	TRBJ1-2	CSASPGTPNGYTF	TGCAGTGCTAGCCCCGGGACCCCCAACGGCTACACCTTC
few	TRBV4-3	TRBD1	TRBJ1-2	CASSGQGQANYGYTF	TGCGCCAGCAGCGGACAGGGACAAGCTAACTATGGCTACACCTTC
few	TRBV30	.	TRBJ2-7	CAGAPDVSYEQYF	TGTGCCGGTGCCCCAGATGTCTCCTACGAGCAGTACTTC
.	TRBV7-2	.	TRBJ2-7	CASSLDRVPAYEQYF	TGTGCCAGCAGCTTAGATCGGGTTCCGGCCTACGAGCAGTACTTC
few	TRBV20-1	.	TRBJ2-1	CSARDIRQDNEQFF	TGCAGTGCTAGAGACATCCGGCAGGACAATGAGCAGTTCTTC
.	TRBV29-1	TRBD1	TRBJ2-2	CSVEDRVGRTSGDRYTNTGELFF	TGCAGCGTTGAAGATAGAGTGGGGAGGACCTCCGGGGACAGGTACACGAACACCGGGGAGCTGTTTTTT
few	TRBV19	TRBD1	TRBJ2-3	CASRDGQGYTDTQYF	TGTGCCAGTAGGGATGGACAGGGCTATACGGATACGCAGTATTTT
.	TRBV20-1	TRBD1	TRBJ2-3	CSAQEGTGGAADTQYF	TGCAGTGCTCAGGAGGGGACAGGGGGCGCCGCAGATACGCAGTATTTT
.	TRBV5-1	.	TRBJ2-3	CASSLGVSGGTDTQYF	TGCGCCAGCAGCCTCGGAGTCAGTGGAGGCACAGATACGCAGTATTTT
few	TRBV20-1	.	TRBJ1-2	CSATEGKANYGYTF	TGCAGTGCTACAGAAGGCAAAGCTAACTATGGCTACACCTTC
few	TRBV20-1	.	TRBJ1-1	CSARVGGLNTEAFF	TGCAGTGCTAGGGTCGGAGGCCTGAACACTGAAGCTTTCTTT
few	TRBV27	.	TRBJ2-5	CASSIPGATQYF	TGTGCCAGCAGTATCCCAGGGGCGACCCAGTACTTC
.	TRBV5-1	TRBD2	TRBJ2-1	CASSLDLAGGLNEQFF	TGCGCCAGCAGCTTGGATCTAGCGGGGGGTCTCAATGAGCAGTTCTTC
.	TRBV7-9	.	TRBJ1-1	CASSLYRGGRGRNEAFF	TGTGCCAGCAGCTTATATAGGGGCGGGAGGGGGAGAAATGAAGCTTTCTTT
.	TRBV6-5	.	TRBJ2-1	CASSLNREQFF	TGTGCCAGCAGCCTCAATCGGGAGCAGTTCTTC
.	TRBV7-2	.	TRBJ1-1	CASSLTGLTEAFF	TGTGCCAGCAGCTTAACAGGGTTGACTGAAGCTTTCTTT
.	TRBV7-2	.	TRBJ1-5	CASSPGSSQPQHF	TGTGCCAGCAGCCCCGGTAGCAGCCAGCCCCAGCATTTT
.	TRBV7-2	.	TRBJ1-1	CASSFVGVEAFF	TGTGCCAGCAGCTTTGTAGGGGTTGAAGCTTTCTTT
few	TRBV15	.	TRBJ2-7	CATSKGVAPNEQYF	TGTGCCACCAGCAAGGGGGTAGCTCCTAACGAGCAGTACTTC
.	TRBV7-2	.	TRBJ1-3	CASSESGTLRRNTIYF	TGTGCAAGCAGCGAGAGCGGGACACTTCGTCGAAACACCATATATTTT
few	TRBV12-3/TRBV12-4	.	TRBJ2-1	CASNPRGGRTYNEQFF	TGTGCCAGCAACCCTAGGGGGGGCCGAACATACAATGAGCAGTTCTTC
.	TRBV7-9	TRBD2	TRBJ2-2	CASSPPSGGPPGELCF	TGTGCCAGCAGCCCCCCTAGCGGGGGCCCGCCCGGGGAGCTGTGTTTT
.	TRBV7-9	TRBD1	TRBJ2-3	CASSLATGGTDTQYF	TGTGCCAGCAGCTTGGCGACAGGGGGCACAGATACGCAGTATTTT
.	TRBV12-3/TRBV12-4	.	TRBJ1-1	CASSFRGTEAFF	TGTGCCAGCAGTTTTAGGGGAACTGAAGCTTTCTTT
.	TRBV24-1	TRBD2	TRBJ2-1	CATSGSPGLGDRDEQFF	TGTGCCACCAGTGGCTCCCCAGGACTAGGGGATAGGGATGAGCAGTTCTTC
.	TRBV2	TRBD2	TRBJ2-4	CASGGGWDIQYF	TGTGCCAGCGGGGGGGGTTGGGACATTCAGTACTTC
.	TRBV7-2	TRBD2	TRBJ2-5	CASSLRTSGGKETQYF	TGTGCCAGCAGCTTAAGGACTAGCGGGGGGAAAGAGACCCAGTACTTC
.	TRBV9	.	TRBJ2-1	CASSGSLAFGDEQFF	TGTGCCAGCAGCGGTTCTCTAGCCTTTGGGGATGAGCAGTTCTTC
.	TRBV7-2	.	TRBJ2-7	CASSLDGGISYEQYF	TGTGCCAGCAGCTTAGATGGGGGGATTTCCTACGAGCAGTACTTC
.	TRBV3-1	.	TRBJ2-2	CASRTLRSGELFF	TGTGCCAGCAGGACCCTCAGGTCCGGGGAGCTGTTTTTT
.	TRBV6-2/TRBV6-3	.	TRBJ2-5	CASTEGGTQYF	TGTGCCAGCACCGAAGGTGGGACCCAGTACTTC
.	TRBV4-3	.	TRBJ2-2	CASSPRLHTGELFF	TGCGCCAGCAGCCCCCGACTACACACCGGGGAGCTGTTTTTT
.	TRBV18	.	TRBJ2-7	CASSPRVEQYF	TGTGCCAGCTCACCACGGGTCGAGCAGTACTTC
.	TRBV6-5	.	TRBJ2-3	CASSYSRGVYTQYF	TGTGCCAGCAGTTACTCGAGAGGTGTCTATACGCAGTATTTT
few	TRBV6-5	.	TRBJ1-5	CATRGGGNQPQHF	TGTGCCACAAGGGGGGGGGGCAATCAGCCCCAGCATTTT
few	TRBV2	TRBD2	TRBJ2-5	CASVTSGGQETQYF	TGTGCCAGCGTAACTAGCGGGGGGCAAGAGACCCAGTACTTC
few	TRBV20-1	.	TRBJ2-7	CSARAGDRSYEQYF	TGCAGTGCTAGAGCCGGCGACAGGTCCTACGAGCAGTACTTC
.	TRBV12-3/TRBV12-4	TRBD1	TRBJ2-7	CAITFGTGGNEQYF	TGTGCCATCACCTTCGGGACAGGGGGGAACGAGCAGTACTTC
.	TRBV6-5	.	TRBJ1-6	CASSYSSRWASNSPLHF	TGTGCCAGCAGTTACTCCTCGCGATGGGCCAGTAATTCACCCCTCCACTTT
few	TRBV7-9	TRBD1	TRBJ2-1	CASSFAGSGGLDEQFF	TGTGCCAGCAGCTTCGCAGGTTCAGGGGGCTTGGATGAGCAGTTCTTC
.	TRBV20-1	TRBD1	TRBJ1-5	CSATTGGGNQPQHF	TGCAGTGCTACGACAGGGGGTGGCAATCAGCCCCAGCATTTT
few	TRBV28	TRBD1	TRBJ1-5	CASSWGGRGTEQPQHF	TGTGCCAGCAGTTGGGGCGGCAGGGGGACGGAGCAGCCCCAGCATTTT